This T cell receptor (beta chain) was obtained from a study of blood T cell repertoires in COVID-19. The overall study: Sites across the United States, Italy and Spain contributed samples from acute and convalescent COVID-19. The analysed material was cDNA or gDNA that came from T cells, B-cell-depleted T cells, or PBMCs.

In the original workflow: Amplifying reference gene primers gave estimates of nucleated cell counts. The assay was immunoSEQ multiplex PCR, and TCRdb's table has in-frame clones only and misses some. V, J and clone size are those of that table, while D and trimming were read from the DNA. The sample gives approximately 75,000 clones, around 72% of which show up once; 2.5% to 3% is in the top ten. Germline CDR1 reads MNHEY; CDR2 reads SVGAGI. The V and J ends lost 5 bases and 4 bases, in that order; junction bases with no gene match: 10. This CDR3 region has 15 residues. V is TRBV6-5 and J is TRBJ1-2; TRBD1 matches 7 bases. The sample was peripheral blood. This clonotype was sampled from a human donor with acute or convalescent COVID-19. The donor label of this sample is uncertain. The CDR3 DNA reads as TGTGCCAGCAGTCCACGGACAGGTTGGGGCTATGGCTACACCTTC. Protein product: CASSPRTGWGYGYTF.